One and the same sample provided the 16 T cell receptor beta chains below, sequenced in a study of identical twins. TCRdb reprocessed the 5' RACE reads with MiXCR, giving one entry per CDR3 protein. The sample holds some 900,000 distinct CDR3 sequences, about 12% seen once. Another study also made use of these data, one on yellow fever vaccine responses in identical twins.

What was sequenced was PBMCs. The receptors originated from a woman under 30 in good health.

This clonotype has only a few counts. CDR3 region: CASSYAGNEQYV. The CDR3 bases are TGTGCCAGCAGTTACGCGGGCAACGAGCAGTACGTC. This chain links TRBV6-2 or TRBV6-3 with TRBJ2-7; the D gene is possibly TRBD2 (5 bases). Trimming removed 2 bases at V and 5 bases at J, with 7 bases between. Germline V CDR1 and CDR2: MNHEY, SVGEGT. This CDR3 has 12 amino acids.

A few counts support this clonotype. The rearrangement links TRBV12-3 or TRBV12-4 to TRBJ2-6; D ambiguous. There are 14 residues in the CDR3. Deletions cut 8 bases from V and 1 base from J, with 9 bases between. CDR3 bases: TGTGCCAGCCGGTGGTCGTCTGGGGCCAACGTCCTGACTTTC. This translates into CASRWSSGANVLTF.

At least ten counts were recorded for this clonotype. V usage is TRBV7-9 and J usage is TRBJ2-1; 8 positions agree with TRBD2. The CDR3 is 15 amino acids. With 5 bases clipped from V and 9 bases from J, the junction kept 12 bases outside the gene matches. Germline V gene sequence: CDR1 SEHNR, CDR2 FQNEAQ (reference sequence). This CDR3 is CASSHYPGTSSEQFF. The CDR3 DNA sequence: TGTGCCAGCAGCCACTATCCCGGGACTAGTAGTGAGCAGTTCTTC.

This clonotype turned up a few times. The chain recombines TRBV6-1 with TRBJ1-1, with a weak D call TRBD1 (5 bases). Per the germline V gene, CDR1 is MNHNS and CDR2 is SASEGT. Trimming took 5 bases from V and 0 from J, leaving 13 bases between them. This CDR3 comprises 15 residues. CDR3 coding DNA: TGTGCCAGCAGTCGTTCGGGACTCATGAACACTGAAGCTTTCTTT. Protein product: CASSRSGLMNTEAFF.

The V and J genes are TRBV28 and TRBJ2-3; 9 nucleotides align to TRBD2. This CDR3 comprises 17 residues. Germline V CDR1 and CDR2: MDHEN, SYDVKM. V shed 7 bases, J shed 6 bases, and the junction held 17 bases outside the gene matches. This CDR3 is CASKKTLAGDPGDTQYF. For the CDR3, the DNA is TGTGCCAGCAAGAAGACCTTAGCGGGAGACCCAGGGGATACGCAGTATTTT. Full variable domain (missing parts from reference TRBV28 and TRBJ2-3): DVKVTQSSRYLVKRTGEKVFLECVQDMDHENMFWYRQDPGLGLRLIYFSYDVKMKEKGDIPEGYSVSREKKERFSLILESASTNQTSMYLCASKKTLAGDPGDTQYFGPGTRLTVL.

This clonotype was detected only a few times. The chain carries TRBV27 and TRBJ2-5; D possibly matches TRBD1 or TRBD2 (5 bases each). Trimming took 5 bases from V and 6 from J, leaving 13 bases between them. Germline values: CDR1 MNHEY, CDR2 SMNVEV (reference sequence). The CDR3 runs to 13 residues. The CDR3: CASSLRGEKTQYF. The CDR3 DNA follows: TGTGCCAGCAGTCTAAGAGGGGAAAAGACCCAGTACTTC.

The chain links TRBV4-1 to TRBJ2-1, with 9 bases lining up with TRBD1. Germline V lookup: CDR1 MGHRA, CDR2 YSYEKL. The CDR3 totals 21 residues. Trimming removed 2 bases from V and 5 bases from J; junction bases left unmatched: 22. CDR3 coding DNA: TGCGCCAGCAGCCAATACGCCGGGACAGGGATTAGAGGGAGTCTAAACAATGAGCAGTTCTTC. Protein: CASSQYAGTGIRGSLNNEQFF.

This clonotype was seen many times. This chain uses TRBV7-8 with TRBJ1-1; D not certain. From germline, CDR1 is SGHVS and CDR2 FQNEAQ. The CDR3 contains 14 residues. V gave up 5 bases and J gave up 7 bases, with 17 bases separating them. CDR3 residues: CASSTQRLGNEAFF. CDR3 sequence (DNA): TGTGCCAGCAGCACCCAGCGACTCGGTAATGAAGCTTTCTTT. Based on the CDR3 plus reference TRBV7-8 and TRBJ1-1, the full variable domain is GAGVSQSPRYKVAKRGQDVALRCDPISGHVSLFWYQQALGQGPEFLTYFQNEAQLDKSGLPSDRFFAERPEGSVSTLKIQRTQQEDSAVYLCASSTQRLGNEAFFGQGTRLTVV.

V is TRBV28 and J is TRBJ2-1; 7 bases line up with TRBD2. Germline V CDR1 and CDR2: MDHEN, SYDVKM. This CDR3 has 14 residues. J lost 4 bases, V lost 5 bases, and 5 bases had no gene match. For the CDR3, the DNA is TGTGCCAGCAGTCCCCTAGCGGATTACAATGAGCAGTTCTTC. Encoded protein: CASSPLADYNEQFF.

V and J are TRBV5-6 and TRBJ2-7, with 7 bases lining up with TRBD1. Germline CDR1 reads SGHDT; CDR2 reads YYEEEE. The ends lost 4 bases at V and 7 bases at J; junction bases unmatched: 17. This CDR3 spans 16 amino acids. The CDR3 sequence is CASSLVGEQGSREQYF. CDR3 bases: TGTGCCAGCAGCCTCGTGGGGGAACAGGGGTCGAGAGAGCAGTACTTC.

The sample holds a few counts of this clonotype. CDR3: CASSLAGWQGETQYF. CDR3 DNA sequence: TGTGCCAGCAGTTTAGCGGGGTGGCAGGGAGAGACCCAGTACTTC. The rearrangement links TRBV12-3 or TRBV12-4 to TRBJ2-5, with a tentative D call TRBD1 (5 bases). This CDR3 is built from 15 residues. The germline V and J ends were trimmed by 0 bases and 4 bases, with 12 bases remaining between them.

The chain employs TRBV19 and TRBJ2-3; weak D call: TRBD2 (6 bases). From germline, CDR1 is LNHDA and CDR2 SQIVND (reference sequence). Trimming removed 3 bases at V and 2 bases at J, with 12 bases between. The CDR3 contains 15 residues. The CDR3 protein is CASSINAGNTDTQYF. As DNA, the CDR3 is TGTGCCAGTAGTATTAATGCGGGGAACACAGATACGCAGTATTTT.

The sample holds a few counts of this clonotype. The rearrangement links TRBV4-1 to TRBJ2-7; 12 bases line up with TRBD2. The germline gives CDR1 MGHRA, CDR2 YSYEKL. This CDR3 is built from 15 residues. Trimming took 3 bases from V and 2 from J; bases not matched to a gene: 2. The CDR3 coding sequence is TGCGCCAGCAGCCACCTAGCGGGAGGGCCCTACGAGCAGTACTTC. Protein product: CASSHLAGGPYEQYF.

The chain couples TRBV12-3 or TRBV12-4 to TRBJ1-3; D is uncertain. V gave up 2 bases and J gave up 0 bases, with 5 bases separating them. The CDR3 is 14 residues long. CDR3 region: CASSLQVSGNTIYF. The CDR3 bases are TGTGCCAGCAGTTTACAGGTCTCTGGAAACACCATATATTTT.

The chain joins TRBV6-1 to TRBJ2-1, with TRBD2 matching over 15 bases. CDR1 is MNHNS and CDR2 is SASEGT in the germline V gene. The CDR3 loop spans 17 amino acids. The J segment lost 10 bases and the V segment lost 6 bases, leaving 13 bases of the junction unmatched. The CDR3 DNA reads as TGTGCCAGCAGACGGTGGACTAGCGGGAGGGTCACGCCGGAGCAGTTCTTC. This gives the protein CASRRWTSGRVTPEQFF.

The chain combines TRBV10-3 with TRBJ2-3; no reliable D call. Germline CDR1 and CDR2: ENHRY and SYGVKD. The CDR3 covers 13 residues. V was pared by 4 bases and J by 2 bases, with 7 bases between. CDR3 sequence (DNA): TGTGCCATCAGTGCGCGCGACACAGATACGCAGTATTTT. It encodes CAISARDTDTQYF.